The subject of this entry is one T cell receptor (beta chain). Its specificity is not known. Exclusions: uncontrolled infection, other autoimmune disease, pregnancy, lactation. Clinical symptoms, serum thyroxine, TRAb, thyroid ultrasound and orbital computed tomography established diagnosis. The data stem from a study of T cells in Graves' hyperthyroidism and ophthalmopathy. Study results and limitations: Most thyroid-expanded clonotypes above 0.001 were also found in blood.

Amplification targeted TCR beta CDR3 regions from RNA transcripts. Initially, a first-round RT-PCR of the TCR CDR3 employed the HTBI primer set. Via MiXCR, TCRdb re-called the multiplex PCR reads, giving one row per CDR3 protein. Of some 800,000 distinct CDR3 sequences listed, about 38% are singletons. The CDR3 totals 15 residues. Per germline, CDR1 SGHDT and CDR2 YYEEEE. V dropped 0 bases and J dropped 1 base, with 7 bases sitting between them. Sequences were obtained from blood. The V call is TRBV5-6, the J call TRBJ2-2; possibly TRBD1 for D (5 bases). The TCR was taken from a man between 18 and 35 years old with Graves' hyperthyroidism. DNA for the CDR3: TGTGCCAGCAGCTTGGGGACAATGAACACCGGGGAGCTGTTTTTT. It codes for CASSLGTMNTGELFF.